The clone carrying this TCR beta chain has just one count. Its specificity is unknown. Generated by immunoSEQ multiplex PCR, the TCRdb table keeps only in-frame clones and is missing some. Of over 55,000 clones detected, less than 80% appear once; the ten largest clones hold about 3.7%. The CDR3 extends over 12 amino acids. With V trimmed by 0 bases and J by 9 bases, 0 bases remained unmatched. Before any sequencing was done, the ViraFEST assay used viral peptide pools to expand antigen-specific CD4+ T cells. Isolation of CD4+ T cells took place after around 10 days of culture. Among the vaccine recipients, none had a prior SARS-CoV-2 infection, and nucleocapsid antibodies were negative. Half-medium exchanges with IL-2 medium took place on days 3 and 7. The data belong to a study of vaccination effects on CD4 cells after COVID-19. Study results and limitations: Clones from infection and from vaccination both contracted markedly late after vaccination.

The specimen was CD4+ T cells from PBMCs cultured with HCoV-OC43 spike peptides, collected before COVID-19 vaccination. The subset here: HCoV-OC43 spike overlapping peptide pool stimulation. This chain joins TRBV12-3 or TRBV12-4 and TRBJ2-3; 7 positions agree with TRBD2. This receptor was obtained from a human donor who received a COVID-19 vaccine. CDR3 protein: CASSLAGGTQYF. In DNA, the CDR3 is TGTGCCAGCAGTTTAGCGGGGGGGACGCAGTATTTT.